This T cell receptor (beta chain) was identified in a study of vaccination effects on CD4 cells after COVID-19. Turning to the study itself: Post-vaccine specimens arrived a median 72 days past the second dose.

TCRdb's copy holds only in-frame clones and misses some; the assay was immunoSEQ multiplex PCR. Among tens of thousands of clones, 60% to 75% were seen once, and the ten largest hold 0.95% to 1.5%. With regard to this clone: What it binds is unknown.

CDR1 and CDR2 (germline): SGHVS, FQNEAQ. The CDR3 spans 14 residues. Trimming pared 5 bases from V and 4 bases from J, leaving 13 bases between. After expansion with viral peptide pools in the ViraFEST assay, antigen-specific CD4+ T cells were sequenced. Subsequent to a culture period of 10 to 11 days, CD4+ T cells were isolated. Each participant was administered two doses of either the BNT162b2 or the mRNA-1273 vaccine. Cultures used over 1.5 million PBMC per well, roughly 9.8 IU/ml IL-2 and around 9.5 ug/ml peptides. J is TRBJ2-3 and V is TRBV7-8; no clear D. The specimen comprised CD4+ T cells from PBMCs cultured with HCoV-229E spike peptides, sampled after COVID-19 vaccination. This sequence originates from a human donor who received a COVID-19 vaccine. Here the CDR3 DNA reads TGTGCCAGCAGCACTCGGCCATCCCCAGATACGCAGTATTTT. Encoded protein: CASSTRPSPDTQYF.